This T cell receptor (beta chain) was identified during a study of human T cells and chemical hapten exposure. Study-level results: Expanded TCRs were compared with controls, and the expanded TCRs formed significantly more large CDR3 similarity clusters.

Noted time point: pre-sensitization, week 0. Treatment indicated: therapeutic diphenylcyclopropenone sensitization with weekly scalp DPC. Total RNA was extracted from unfractionated whole blood. Trimming took 2 bases from V and 0 from J; bases not matched to a gene: 6. This CDR3 comprises 18 residues. From germline, CDR1 is MDHEN and CDR2 SYDVKM. Comments on this clonotype: Antigen unknown.

Authors' methods: Sampled TCR counts reached a median of around 89,000 per sample, with values ranging from roughly 20,000 to 750,000. TCRdb processed the RACE reads anew with MiXCR; each CDR3 protein has one entry. The V and J calls here are based on TCRdb, not the publication. The table shows 200,000 to 300,000 distinct CDR3 sequences, with about 9.4% occurring only once. J is TRBJ2-3 and V is TRBV28, with 12 bases that match TRBD1. The clonotype was recovered from a middle-aged woman with alopecia areata. Some clones in this sample may be carry-over from other donors' samples. Here the sequenced sample was whole blood, taken in connection with sensitization to the hapten diphenylcyclopropenone (DPC). CDR3 sequence reads: CASSLGTGGTPSTDTQYF. CDR3 bases: TGTGCCAGCAGTTTAGGGACAGGGGGCACGCCTAGCACAGATACGCAGTATTTT. Complete variable domain (other parts from reference TRBV28 and TRBJ2-3): DVKVTQSSRYLVKRTGEKVFLECVQDMDHENMFWYRQDPGLGLRLIYFSYDVKMKEKGDIPEGYSVSREKKERFSLILESASTNQTSMYLCASSLGTGGTPSTDTQYFGPGTRLTVL.